Listed below are T cell receptor beta chains from one sample, sequenced in a study of metastatic and nonmetastatic thyroid tumors. TCRdb re-clonotyped the PCR reads through MiXCR. The sample carries 18,000 or so clones, approximately 20% recorded once. Material for sequencing was tumor tissue. All receptors come from a female donor with papillary thyroid cancer or a benign thyroid nodule (not recorded which). Some clones in this sample may be carry-over from other donors' samples. Each CDR3 is given with its conserved first and last residue. D genes are given only for firm matches. Not every row has a clone size; where given, it reads once, few, many or a size class.

many	TRBV18	TRBD1	TRBJ1-5	CASSFGQGRSQPQHF	TGTGCCAGCTCATTCGGACAGGGTCGGAGTCAGCCCCAGCATTTT
few	TRBV6-1	-	TRBJ1-6	CASSDNRRPLHF	TGTGCCAGCAGTGACAACCGCAGGCCCCTCCACTTT
once	TRBV20-1	TRBD2	TRBJ2-1	CVGLALYNEQFF	TGCGTGGGACTAGCCCTCTACAATGAGCAGTTCTTC
many	TRBV7-9	-	TRBJ2-3	CASSLVEGTDTQYF	TGTGCCAGCAGCTTAGTTGAAGGGACAGATACGCAGTATTTT
once	TRBV20-1	-	TRBJ2-7	CSASGGGALSEQYF	TGCAGTGCTAGCGGGGGCGGGGCCCTCTCCGAGCAGTACTTC
many	TRBV5-1	TRBD1	TRBJ2-7	CASSLLGQGTGEQYF	TGCGCCAGCAGCTTACTCGGACAGGGGACGGGCGAGCAGTACTTC
many	TRBV4-3	TRBD2	TRBJ2-2	CASSKTWTSGETGELFF	TGCGCCAGCAGCAAAACCTGGACTAGCGGGGAAACCGGGGAGCTGTTTTTT
many	TRBV20-1	-	TRBJ2-2	CSARDRLGGELFF	TGCAGTGCTAGGGATCGACTGGGAGGGGAGCTGTTTTTT
many	TRBV6-2/TRBV6-3	-	TRBJ1-1	CASISGQGDTEAFF	TGTGCCAGCATCTCAGGACAAGGGGACACTGAAGCTTTCTTT
many	TRBV28	-	TRBJ1-5	CASLQAGVQPQHF	TGTGCCAGCCTCCAAGCGGGGGTCCAGCCCCAGCATTTT
many	TRBV19	-	TRBJ2-1	CASSPTPSSYNEQFF	TGTGCCAGTAGTCCCACTCCTAGCTCCTACAATGAGCAGTTCTTC
-	TRBV18	TRBD2	TRBJ2-7	CASSQRAGAYEQYF	TGTGCCAGCTCTCAGAGAGCGGGAGCGTACGAGCAGTACTTC
many	TRBV7-9	-	TRBJ1-1	CASSLEDTEAFF	TGTGCCAGCAGCTTAGAGGACACTGAAGCTTTCTTT
many	TRBV5-5	-	TRBJ2-7	CASRASDPYEQYF	TGTGCCAGCAGAGCTAGCGACCCGTACGAGCAGTACTTC
large	TRBV13	TRBD2	TRBJ2-7	CASSKRLAGVEAYEQYF	TGTGCCAGCAGCAAAAGACTAGCGGGAGTTGAAGCCTACGAGCAGTACTTC
many	TRBV6-1	-	TRBJ2-5	CASSWGDWGETQYF	TGTGCCAGCAGTTGGGGGGACTGGGGAGAGACCCAGTACTTC
-	TRBV7-2	-	TRBJ1-2	CASSPDRNYGYTF	TGTGCCAGCAGCCCCGACAGGAACTATGGCTACACCTTC
many	TRBV18	-	TRBJ1-5	CASSPGPGPNQPQHF	TGTGCCAGCTCACCGGGACCCGGCCCCAATCAGCCCCAGCATTTT
many	TRBV28	-	TRBJ1-5	CASTAGLSLQYSNQPQHF	TGTGCCAGCACCGCGGGCCTCTCGCTACAATATAGCAATCAGCCCCAGCATTTT
many	TRBV13	-	TRBJ1-4	CASSLMGREKLFF	TGTGCCAGCAGCTTAATGGGTAGGGAAAAACTGTTTTTT
many	TRBV18	TRBD2	TRBJ2-3	CASELAGAGDTQYF	TGTGCCAGCGAACTAGCGGGAGCGGGAGATACGCAGTATTTT
medium-sized	TRBV7-8	-	TRBJ1-1	CASMPGAGNTEAFF	TGTGCCAGCATGCCCGGGGCTGGGAACACTGAAGCTTTCTTT
medium-sized	TRBV4-1	TRBD1	TRBJ2-7	CASRPTGTGSYEQYF	TGCGCCAGCAGACCTACCGGGACAGGCTCCTACGAGCAGTACTTC
large	TRBV11-2	-	TRBJ2-3	CASSFIPTDTQYF	TGTGCCAGCAGCTTTATCCCCACAGATACGCAGTATTTT
few	TRBV6-2/TRBV6-3	-	TRBJ2-2	CASSLSQGPGELFF	TGTGCCAGCAGCCTTTCACAGGGTCCCGGGGAGCTGTTTTTT
-	TRBV20-1	TRBD1	TRBJ2-7	CSARYDREYEQYF	TGCAGTGCTAGGTATGACAGGGAGTACGAGCAGTACTTC
many	TRBV7-8	-	TRBJ1-5	CASSPGTLYSNQPQHF	TGTGCCAGCAGCCCCGGGACACTTTATAGCAATCAGCCCCAGCATTTT
-	TRBV9	TRBD1	TRBJ2-7	CASSPDPRQGHRDEQYF	TGTGCCAGCAGCCCAGACCCAAGACAGGGCCACCGGGACGAGCAGTACTTC
-	TRBV27	-	TRBJ2-7	CASSFTEGGEQYF	TGTGCCAGCAGTTTCACCGAGGGAGGTGAGCAGTACTTT
few	TRBV20-1	-	TRBJ2-7	CSATGGGSSPFPIGEQYF	TGCAGTGCCACAGGGGGGGGCAGCAGCCCGTTTCCTATTGGCGAGCAGTACTTC
many	TRBV4-1	-	TRBJ2-3	CASSQIPPRELTDTQYF	TGCGCCAGCAGCCAAATCCCCCCACGGGAGCTAACAGATACGCAGTATTTT
few	TRBV24-1	-	TRBJ2-2	CATSVSANTGELFF	TGTGCCACCAGTGTATCGGCGAACACCGGGGAGCTGTTTTTT
many	TRBV10-2	-	TRBJ1-4	CASSESERGGEKLFF	TGCGCCAGCAGTGAGAGTGAGAGGGGTGGGGAAAAACTGTTTTTT
many	TRBV7-2	TRBD1	TRBJ1-2	CASSKQGYGYTF	TGTGCCAGCAGTAAACAGGGGTATGGCTACACCTTC
many	TRBV11-2	TRBD2	TRBJ2-7	CASSLGTSGYEQYF	TGTGCCAGCAGCTTAGGGACTAGCGGATACGAGCAGTACTTC
many	TRBV11-2	-	TRBJ2-3	CASSLGDTQYF	TGTGCCAGCAGCTTGGGCGATACGCAGTATTTT
few	TRBV6-1	TRBD1	TRBJ1-5	CASSPVGGSPNQPQHF	TGTGCCAGCAGTCCGGTAGGGGGCAGTCCAAATCAGCCCCAGCATTTT
many	TRBV20-1	-	TRBJ1-1	CSARPTLAARTEAFF	TGCAGTGCTAGACCCACCTTAGCGGCACGTACTGAAGCTTTCTTT
many	TRBV19	-	TRBJ1-1	CASSGPYMNTEAFF	TGTGCCAGTAGCGGCCCCTACATGAACACTGAAGCTTTCTTT
many	TRBV10-3	-	TRBJ1-5	CAIHSGDGNQPQHF	TGTGCCATCCACTCAGGGGATGGCAATCAGCCCCAGCATTTT
-	TRBV20-1	TRBD2	TRBJ2-2	CSAAGTSGGANTGELFF	TGCAGTGCTGCCGGGACTAGCGGGGGAGCGAACACCGGGGAGCTGTTTTTT
many	TRBV20-1	-	TRBJ2-7	CSAPSRESSYEQYF	TGCAGTGCCCCATCCCGGGAGAGCTCCTACGAGCAGTACTTC
many	TRBV7-9	-	TRBJ2-5	CASSLQETQYF	TGTGCCAGCAGCTTACAAGAGACCCAGTACTTC
-	TRBV11-1	-	TRBJ2-2	CASSYFQGFANTGELFF	TGTGCCAGCAGTTACTTTCAGGGGTTTGCGAACACCGGGGAGCTGTTTTTT
-	TRBV5-6	TRBD1	TRBJ2-5	CASSGGRDRGNAARETQYF	TGTGCCAGCAGCGGAGGACGGGACAGGGGAAATGCTGCTCGAGAGACCCAGTACTTC
many	TRBV6-1	-	TRBJ2-5	CASSRTSGRVETQYF	TGTGCCAGCAGCCGCACTTCGGGACGGGTGGAGACCCAGTACTTC
-	TRBV7-8	-	TRBJ1-5	CASSLAVSPEGNQPQHF	TGTGCCAGCAGCTTAGCGGTAAGCCCGGAGGGCAATCAGCCCCAGCATTTT
-	TRBV27	-	TRBJ1-5	CASSRNSNQPQHF	TGTGCCAGCAGTAGGAACAGCAATCAGCCCCAGCATTTT
-	TRBV28	TRBD2	TRBJ2-3	CASSFSGSGVIDTQYF	TGTGCCAGCAGTTTTAGCGGGAGTGGGGTCATAGATACGCAGTATTTT
few	TRBV30	-	TRBJ2-2	CAWSVGGASAGELFF	TGTGCCTGGAGTGTAGGGGGGGCGTCGGCCGGGGAGCTGTTTTTT
many	TRBV20-1	-	TRBJ2-5	CSARQVAQETQYF	TGCAGTGCCAGGCAGGTGGCCCAAGAGACCCAGTACTTC
many	TRBV11-3	-	TRBJ2-5	CASSGRGPSGETQYF	TGTGCCAGCAGCGGCCGGGGGCCGTCGGGTGAGACCCAGTACTTC
many	TRBV11-2	TRBD2	TRBJ2-1	CASSPNSGGIDEQFF	TGTGCCAGCAGCCCAAATAGCGGGGGTATAGATGAGCAGTTCTTC
-	TRBV28	-	TRBJ2-7	CASSQLWGRDFYEQYF	TGTGCCAGCAGTCAGCTATGGGGGAGAGACTTCTACGAGCAGTACTTC
few	TRBV2	-	TRBJ1-2	CASSGQSRGYTF	TGTGCCAGCAGTGGGCAGAGTCGGGGCTACACCTTC
-	TRBV20-1	-	TRBJ2-1	CSARVLREVGGQFF	TGCAGTGCTAGGGTTTTGCGGGAAGTTGGGGGGCAGTTCTTC
-	TRBV6-1	-	TRBJ1-3	CASSAAGTAAAGNTIYF	TGTGCCAGCAGTGCAGCAGGGACCGCTGCTGCTGGAAACACCATATATTTT
many	TRBV20-1	-	TRBJ1-4	CSASGHPENEKLFF	TGCAGTGCTAGCGGACACCCCGAGAATGAAAAACTGTTTTTT
many	TRBV5-6	-	TRBJ2-5	CASSLIPLAVQETQYF	TGTGCCAGCAGCCTTATCCCTCTAGCAGTCCAAGAGACCCAGTACTTC